This T cell receptor (beta chain) derives from a study of beta chain features in type 1 diabetes. The wider study: The study found patients and healthy donors alike in age, gender and cell yields.

Since all of the isolated RNA was reverse transcribed, expressed TCRB transcripts were what got sequenced. Generated by immunoSEQ multiplex PCR, the TCRdb table keeps only in-frame clones and is missing some. This table holds some 640,000 clones, about 14% found once. In its sample, this clone was seen a few times. The antigen is undetermined. Germline is not matched at one junction end, which may reflect a read error. Whole-study results and caveats: In every one of the four CD4+ subsets, TCRB CDR3s were moderately but significantly shorter in Type 1 diabetes patients.

The CDR3 loop spans 13 amino acids. In germline, CDR1 is MDHEN, CDR2 SYDVKM. Sequencing was done on a sample of naive CD4+ T cells from blood. The clonotype was recovered from a man between 18 and 35 years old with type 1 diabetes. The rearrangement uses TRBV28 and TRBJ2-7, with 8 bases that match TRBD1. CDR3 amino acids: CASMRDRYSLLNF. CDR3 DNA sequence: TGTGCCAGCATGAGGGACAGGTACTCCCTTTTGAACTTC. The entire variable domain, with the rest obtained from reference TRBV28 and TRBJ2-7, is as follows: DVKVTQSSRYLVKRTGEKVFLECVQDMDHENMFWYRQDPGLGLRLIYFSYDVKMKEKGDIPEGYSVSREKKERFSLILESASTNQTSMYLCASMRDRYSLLNFGPGTRLTVT.